These 13 T cell receptor beta chains share one sample of origin, sequenced in a study of blood T cell repertoires in COVID-19. Sequenced by immunoSEQ multiplex PCR; TCRdb stores in-frame clones only, minus some. The sample consists of about 42,000 clones, roughly 87% of them appearing once. Material: peripheral blood. These receptors originate from a woman older than 75 in a cohort sampled during active or convalescent COVID-19.

This clone was recorded only once. The V and J genes are TRBV9 and TRBJ2-7, with TRBD1 matching 11 bases. Trimming took 0 bases from V and 4 from J; bases not matched to a gene: 6. This CDR3 is built from 16 residues. The germline gives CDR1 SGDLS, CDR2 YYNGEE. CDR3: CASSVEGTGGWYEQYF. CDR3 nucleotide sequence: TGTGCCAGCAGCGTAGAAGGGACAGGGGGATGGTACGAGCAGTACTTC.

This chain connects TRBV18 to TRBJ2-7; no clear D. This CDR3 is 13 amino acids long. Germline assignment: CDR1 KGHSH and CDR2 LQKENI. V gave up 4 bases and J gave up 3 bases, with 10 bases separating them. The CDR3 loop is CASSRLPDYEQYF. In DNA form, the CDR3 reads TGTGCCAGCTCACGGCTGCCAGACTACGAGCAGTACTTC. Full variable domain (outside the CDR3, taken from reference TRBV18 and TRBJ2-7): NAGVMQNPRHLVRRRGQEARLRCSPMKGHSHVYWYRQLPEEGLKFMVYLQKENIIDESGMPKERFSAEFPKEGPSILRIQQVVRGDSAAYFCASSRLPDYEQYFGPGTRLTVT.

This clone was detected a few times. The gene calls are TRBV4-2 and TRBJ1-6; D possibly corresponds to TRBD1 (6 bases). Trimming took off 0 bases at V and 8 bases at J, with 14 bases between the two ends. The germline gives CDR1 LGHNA, CDR2 YNFKEQ. This CDR3 spans 16 amino acids. The CDR3 DNA reads as TGTGCCAGCAGCCAAGACAGGGGATTAGTCGATTCACCCCTCCACTTT. Translated, it gives CASSQDRGLVDSPLHF.

V is TRBV11-3 and J is TRBJ2-7, with 9 bases identical to TRBD2. Trimming at V came to 4 bases and at J to 2 bases, leaving 6 bases not matched to a gene. CDR1 is SGHNT, CDR2 YENEEA, per germline. The CDR3 is 15 amino acids. The CDR3 loop reads CASSSGTSTPYEQYF. The CDR3 bases are TGTGCCAGCAGCTCCGGGACTAGCACCCCCTACGAGCAGTACTTC.

The chain has TRBV21-1 and TRBJ2-7; no check of the table's D call, TRBD1, against the DNA was made. TRBV21-1 is labeled a pseudogene. The CDR3 contains 14 residues. CDR3 amino acids: CATSGAVPSYEQYF. The DNA of the CDR3 is TGTGCCACCTCTGGGGCGGTGCCCTCATACGAGCAGTACTTC.

This clone was seen a few times. The V call is TRBV11-2, the J call TRBJ2-3, with 10 nucleotides matching TRBD1. Germline trimming cut 5 bases from V and 2 bases from J; bases unmatched to any gene: 7. The CDR3 spans 16 residues. Germline V gene lookup returns CDR1 SGHAT and CDR2 FQNNGV. The CDR3 nucleotides are TGTGCCAGCAGCACGGGACAGGGGAGAGCCACAGATACGCAGTATTTT. The encoded protein is CASSTGQGRATDTQYF.

The chain uses TRBV9 and TRBJ2-3; D is ambiguous. Trimming removed 4 bases at V and 8 bases at J, with 11 bases between. The CDR3 totals 12 residues. Per the germline V gene, CDR1 is SGDLS and CDR2 is YYNGEE. As DNA, the CDR3 is TGTGCCAGCAGCCCCGAAACTGGTACGCAGTATTTT. As protein: CASSPETGTQYF.

V and J are TRBV24-1 and TRBJ1-5; 7 nucleotides line up with TRBD1. The germline V gene encodes CDR1 KGHDR and CDR2 SFDVKD. CDR3 size: 15 residues. Trimming removed 5 bases from V and 4 bases from J; junction bases left unmatched: 7. This chain's CDR3 is CATSGATGNNQPQHF. The CDR3 nucleotides are TGTGCCACCAGTGGAGCGACAGGGAATAATCAGCCCCAGCATTTT.

This chain connects TRBV7-6 to TRBJ2-1; possible D gene TRBD2, 5 bases. The germline V and J ends were trimmed by 6 bases and 0 bases, with 15 bases remaining between them. Germline lookup yields CDR1 SGHVS and CDR2 FNYEAQ. CDR3 length: 16 amino acids. The CDR3 here is CASRSLSGSSYNEQFF. As DNA, the CDR3 is TGTGCCAGCAGATCACTGAGCGGTAGCTCCTACAATGAGCAGTTCTTC.

The rearrangement joins TRBV21-1 to TRBJ2-7; TRBD1 is the table's D call and was not checked against the DNA. TRBV21-1 is shown as a pseudogene. The CDR3 contains 13 residues. The DNA of the CDR3 is TGTGCCAGCAGCAGGACAGGAGGGAACGAGCAGTACTTC. The encoded protein is CASSRTGGNEQYF.

The V gene is TRBV5-6, the J gene TRBJ2-2, with D possibly being TRBD2 (5 bases). The CDR3 runs 15 residues. Germline V gene lookup returns CDR1 SGHDT and CDR2 YYEEEE. Deletions cut 1 base from V and 0 bases from J, with 7 bases between. The CDR3 reads CASSLRLPNTGELFF. The CDR3 region has the DNA TGTGCCAGCAGCTTGCGACTACCGAACACCGGGGAGCTGTTTTTT.

The sample holds one count of this clone. The chain combines TRBV6-1 with TRBJ2-2; TRBD2 agrees at 7 bases. The germline gives CDR1 MNHNS, CDR2 SASEGT. The CDR3 sequence is 15 residues long. After removal of 3 bases from V and 1 base from J, the junction contained 2 bases not matched to a gene. The CDR3 DNA follows: TGTGCCAGCAGTGATCCTAGCGGGAACACCGGGGAGCTGTTTTTT. Its protein product is CASSDPSGNTGELFF.

The rearrangement links TRBV6-6 to TRBJ1-6, with TRBD1 matching 9 bases. The CDR3 spans 12 residues. V was clipped by 6 bases and J by 12 bases; unmatched bases: 3. The germline V gene has CDR1 MNHNY and CDR2 SVGAGI (reference sequence). CDR3 nucleotide sequence: TGTGCCAGCAGCGGACAGGGGTTACCCCTCCACTTT. Translation: CASSGQGLPLHF.